The T cell receptor (beta chain) under discussion was sequenced for a study of cytomegalovirus exposure and HLA in healthy donors. Study-wide context: The 110 million or so unique TCR beta sequences, from about 179 million T cells, were found by an earlier analysis.

PCR used 60 Vbeta primers and 13 Jbeta primers. As processed by the authors: Tens of millions of unique TCR beta chains, roughly 11 million of them shared, were counted by a later analysis. TCRdb's table, derived via immunoSEQ multiplex PCR, lists solely in-frame clones and lacks some. For V, J and clone size, that table is used; D and trimming come from the DNA. The sample includes fewer than 120,000 clones, approximately 83% of them seen just once. A remark on this clone: Its antigen remains unknown.

CDR1 and CDR2 from the germline V gene are LNHDA and SQIVND (reference sequence). The CDR3 length is 16 residues. J was trimmed by 3 bases and V by 2 bases; bases with no gene match: 5. Overall study findings and caveats: A previous analysis found most TCR beta V segments productive roughly 90% or roughly 30% of the time.

Material: PBMCs. The rearrangement uses TRBV19 and TRBJ2-3, with 10 bases lining up with TRBD1. The clonotype was recovered from a man aged 40-49 years in good health and CMV-seronegative. CDR3 nucleotides: TGTGCCAGTAGTATACCGGGACAGGGGAAGACAGATACGCAGTATTTT. Translation gives CASSIPGQGKTDTQYF.